This record concerns one T cell receptor (beta chain) sequence. Its antigen is not known. Trimming took 4 bases from V and 2 from J, leaving 15 bases between them. This CDR3 contains 16 residues. Per germline, CDR1 SGHTS and CDR2 YDEGEE. A v3.0 immunoSEQ assay was performed at survey level. TCRdb's copy holds only in-frame clones and misses some; the assay was immunoSEQ multiplex PCR. The table shows nearly 20,000 clones, with 75% to 85% occurring only once. The data stem from a study of long-term antiretroviral therapy in people with HIV. The study, taken as a whole, reports: Diversity increased after ART yet remained lower than in transplant donor controls. Before ART, certain clones expanded, and these dominated the repertoire at all time points.

Each participant with HIV received care in the United States. The chain combines TRBV5-8 with TRBJ2-2; possible D gene TRBD1, 5 bases. The TCR was taken from a woman aged 40 to 55 with HIV. The source was unsorted PBMCs, collected 0.2 years after starting antiretroviral therapy. CDR3 residues: CASSPIRGFNTGELFF. The CDR3 nucleotides are TGTGCCAGCAGCCCGATAAGGGGATTTAACACCGGGGAGCTGTTTTTT.